These T cell receptor beta chains were read from a single sample in a study of T cell repertoires in cytomegalovirus infection. Their antigens are not known. Using its own MiXCR run on the reads, TCRdb lists one record per CDR3 protein. Of hundreds of thousands of distinct CDR3 sequences listed, roughly 34% were seen once; the top ten hold 15% to 20%. Sequences were derived from cultured PBMCs, sampled from culture after CMV antigen stimulation. These receptors were collected from a human donor in good health (CMV status not recorded). Some clones in this sample may be carry-over from other donors' samples. The CDR3 runs from the conserved cysteine through the conserved F or W. D genes are given only for firm matches. The size of a clone is reported for some rows only, either as once, few or many, or as a class for expanded clones.

v_gene,d_gene,abundance,j_gene,CDR3nt,CDR3aa
TRBV11-3,NA,NA,TRBJ2-1,TGTGCCAGCAGCTTAGATCCAAACCTGCGGGGTGAGCAGTTCTTC,CASSLDPNLRGEQFF
TRBV7-2,TRBD2,NA,TRBJ2-1,TGTGCCAGCAGCATAGGACTAGCGGGAGTTTGCAATGAGCAGTTCTTC,CASSIGLAGVCNEQFF
TRBV29-1,NA,NA,TRBJ1-2,TGCAGCGTTGCTCTGGGGTTTAACTATGGCTACACCTTC,CSVALGFNYGYTF
TRBV7-2,TRBD2,many,TRBJ2-3,TGTGCCAGCAGCCCCCAGACTAGCGGGAGAGGGAATACGCAGTATTTT,CASSPQTSGRGNTQYF
TRBV18,TRBD1,few,TRBJ1-6,TGTGCCAGCTCAAGGGACAGGAATAATTCACCCCTCCACTTT,CASSRDRNNSPLHF
TRBV20-1,TRBD2,NA,TRBJ2-7,TGCAGTGCTAGAGATGGTCGGGCTAGCGGGATCGAGCAGTACTTC,CSARDGRASGIEQYF
TRBV6-1,NA,few,TRBJ2-5,TGTGCCAGCAGTGAGACTATGACCCAGTACTTC,CASSETMTQYF
TRBV7-2,NA,few,TRBJ1-4,TGTGCCAGCAGCTTACCAGGGCAAGCAACTAATGAAAAACTGTTTTTT,CASSLPGQATNEKLFF
TRBV7-6,TRBD1,few,TRBJ1-1,TGTGCCAGCAGCTCCAGACAGGGTGCTGAAGCTTTCTTT,CASSSRQGAEAFF
TRBV7-2,TRBD1,many,TRBJ2-1,TGTGCCAGCAGCTTTCGACAGGGGGGTTACAATGAGCAGTTCTTC,CASSFRQGGYNEQFF
TRBV5-6,NA,NA,TRBJ1-1,TGTGCCAGCAGCTTGCGGGGGTTGGCTTTCTTT,CASSLRGLAFF
TRBV4-1,NA,few,TRBJ2-1,TGCGCCAGCAGCCAAGATGGTGGAAGCTCCTACAATGAGCAGTTCTTC,CASSQDGGSSYNEQFF
TRBV18,NA,NA,TRBJ2-1,TGTGCCAGCTCACCCCAGCGGGCCACCAATGAGCAGTTCTTC,CASSPQRATNEQFF
TRBV20-1,TRBD2,NA,TRBJ2-3,TGCAGTGCTGGACTAGCGGAAAGCACAGATACGCAGTATTTT,CSAGLAESTDTQYF
TRBV29-1,NA,NA,TRBJ1-1,TGCAGCGTTGGGGAGGGATTTGTAGCTTTCTTT,CSVGEGFVAFF
TRBV6-1,NA,NA,TRBJ2-2,TGTGCCAGCACCTTGCTTTTCCCTAGGGGTTCCCGGAACACCGGGGAGCTGTTTTTT,CASTLLFPRGSRNTGELFF
TRBV12-3/TRBV12-4,NA,many,TRBJ1-2,TGTGCCAGCAGCCCTAGGGTATCCAACTATGGCTACACCTTC,CASSPRVSNYGYTF
TRBV6-5,TRBD1,NA,TRBJ1-1,TGTGAATCCAGGGGGGCACCCGGGGTAGGAACTGAAGCTTTCTTT,CESRGAPGVGTEAFF